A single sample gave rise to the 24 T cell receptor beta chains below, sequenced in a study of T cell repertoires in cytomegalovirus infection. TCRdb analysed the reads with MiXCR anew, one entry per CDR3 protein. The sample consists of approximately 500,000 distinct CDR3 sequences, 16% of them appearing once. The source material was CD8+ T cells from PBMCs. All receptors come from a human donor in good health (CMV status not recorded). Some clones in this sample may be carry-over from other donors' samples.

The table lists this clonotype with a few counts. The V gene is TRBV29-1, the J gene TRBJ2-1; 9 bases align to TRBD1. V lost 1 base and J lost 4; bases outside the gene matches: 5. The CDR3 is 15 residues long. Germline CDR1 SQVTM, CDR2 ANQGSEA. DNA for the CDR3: TGCAGCGTTGAAGGGGAACAGGGGGCTTACAATGAGCAGTTCTTC. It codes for CSVEGEQGAYNEQFF.

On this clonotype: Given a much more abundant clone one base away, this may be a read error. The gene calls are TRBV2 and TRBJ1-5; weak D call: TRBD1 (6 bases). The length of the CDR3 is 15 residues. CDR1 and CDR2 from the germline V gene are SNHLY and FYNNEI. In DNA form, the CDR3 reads TGTGCCAGCAGTGAACCGGGCAGGGGTGATCAGCGCCAGCATTTT. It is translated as CASSEPGRGDQRQHF.

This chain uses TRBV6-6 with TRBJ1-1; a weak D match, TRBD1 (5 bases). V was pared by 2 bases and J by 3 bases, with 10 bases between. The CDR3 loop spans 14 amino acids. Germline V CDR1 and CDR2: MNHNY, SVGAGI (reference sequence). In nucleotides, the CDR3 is TGTGCCAGCAGTTACGGGGCTGTTCACACTGAAGCTTTCTTT. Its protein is CASSYGAVHTEAFF.

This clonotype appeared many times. CDR3 nucleotides: TGTGCCAGTAGTCTAGCGGGAGGCCGGAGTGAGCAGTTCTTC. This codes for CASSLAGGRSEQFF. The rearrangement links TRBV19 to TRBJ2-1; 11 bases are shared with TRBD2. After removal of 5 bases from V and 9 bases from J, the junction contained 6 bases not matched to a gene. Germline lookup yields CDR1 LNHDA and CDR2 SQIVND (reference sequence). The CDR3 is made up of 14 amino acids. The full variable domain, in which reference TRBV19 and TRBJ2-1 provide the parts outside the CDR3, is DGGITQSPKYLFRKEGQNVTLSCEQNLNHDAMYWYRQDPGQGLRLIYYSQIVNDFQKGDIAEGYSVSREKKESFPLTVTSAQKNPTAFYLCASSLAGGRSEQFFGPGTRLTVL.

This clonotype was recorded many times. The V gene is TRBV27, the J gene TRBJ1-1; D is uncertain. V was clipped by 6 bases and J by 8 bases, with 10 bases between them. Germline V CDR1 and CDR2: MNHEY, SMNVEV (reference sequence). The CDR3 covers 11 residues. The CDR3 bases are TGTGCCAGCAGACCGTCGTGGGAAGCTTTCTTT. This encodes CASRPSWEAFF.

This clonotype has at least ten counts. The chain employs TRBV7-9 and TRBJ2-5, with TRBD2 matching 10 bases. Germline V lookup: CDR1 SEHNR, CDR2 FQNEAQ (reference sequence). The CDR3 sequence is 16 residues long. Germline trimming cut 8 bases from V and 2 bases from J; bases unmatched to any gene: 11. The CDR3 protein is CASGGGLAGAQETQYF. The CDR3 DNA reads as TGTGCCAGCGGCGGGGGGCTAGCGGGGGCACAAGAGACCCAGTACTTC. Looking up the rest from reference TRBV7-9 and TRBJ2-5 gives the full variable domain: DTGVSQNPRHKITKRGQNVTFRCDPISEHNRLYWYRQTLGQGPEFLTYFQNEAQLEKSRLLSDRFSAERPKGSFSTLEIQRTEQGDSAMYLCASGGGLAGAQETQYFGPGTRLLVL.

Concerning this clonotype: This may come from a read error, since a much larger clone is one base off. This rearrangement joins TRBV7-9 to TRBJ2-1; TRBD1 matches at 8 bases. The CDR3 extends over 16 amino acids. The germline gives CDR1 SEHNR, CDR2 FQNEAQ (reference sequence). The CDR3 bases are TGTGCCAGCAGCCCGACAGGGGCACGGTCCTACAATGAGAAGTTCTTC. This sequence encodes CASSPTGARSYNEKFF.

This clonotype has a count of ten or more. In DNA form, the CDR3 reads TGCGCCAGTAGACATGCTACGAACACTGAAGCTTTCTTT. Translated, it gives CASRHATNTEAFF. V and J are TRBV5-1 and TRBJ1-1; D uncertain. CDR3 length: 13 residues. In germline, CDR1 is SGHRS, CDR2 YFSETQ. Between the trimmed V and J ends, which lost 8 bases and 1 base, there was a span of 12 bases.

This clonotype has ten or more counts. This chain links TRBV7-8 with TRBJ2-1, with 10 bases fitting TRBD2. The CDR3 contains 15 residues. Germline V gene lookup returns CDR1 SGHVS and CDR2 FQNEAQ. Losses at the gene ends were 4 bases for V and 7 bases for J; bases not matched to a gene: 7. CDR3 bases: TGTGCCAGCAGCTGGAGCGGGGGGGCCATGAATGAGCAGTTCTTC. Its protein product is CASSWSGGAMNEQFF.

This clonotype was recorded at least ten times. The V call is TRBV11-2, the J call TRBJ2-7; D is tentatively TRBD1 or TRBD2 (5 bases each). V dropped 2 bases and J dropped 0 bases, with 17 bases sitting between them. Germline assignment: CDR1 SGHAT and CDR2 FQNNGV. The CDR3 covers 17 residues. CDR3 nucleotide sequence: TGTGCCAGCAGCTTATGGGTTCGGGACGGGAACTCCTACGAGCAGTACTTC. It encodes CASSLWVRDGNSYEQYF.

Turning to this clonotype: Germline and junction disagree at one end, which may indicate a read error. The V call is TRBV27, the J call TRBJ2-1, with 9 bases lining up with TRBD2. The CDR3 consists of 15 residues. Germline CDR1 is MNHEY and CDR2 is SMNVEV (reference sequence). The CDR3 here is CASSPPPDTSGFAIF. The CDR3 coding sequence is TGTGCCAGCAGTCCCCCGCCGGATACTAGCGGGTTCGCGATCTTC.

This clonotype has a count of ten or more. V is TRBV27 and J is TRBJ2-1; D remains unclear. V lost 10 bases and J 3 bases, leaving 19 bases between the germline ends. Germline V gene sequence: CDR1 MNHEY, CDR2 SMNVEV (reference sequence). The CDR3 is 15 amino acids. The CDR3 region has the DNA TGTGCCACCAGCCCGAACCCTCCCCACTACAATGAGCAGTTCTTC. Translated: CATSPNPPHYNEQFF.

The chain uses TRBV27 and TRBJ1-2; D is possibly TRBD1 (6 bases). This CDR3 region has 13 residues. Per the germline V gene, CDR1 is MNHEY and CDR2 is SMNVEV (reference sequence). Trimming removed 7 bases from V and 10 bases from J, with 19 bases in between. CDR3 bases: TGTGCCAGCACCCCAGGGGAGGGGAAGGACTACACCTTC. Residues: CASTPGEGKDYTF.

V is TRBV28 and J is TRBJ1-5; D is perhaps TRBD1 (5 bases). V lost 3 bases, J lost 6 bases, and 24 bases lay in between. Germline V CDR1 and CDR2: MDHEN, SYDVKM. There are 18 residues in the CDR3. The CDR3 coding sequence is TGTGCCAGCAGTTTGACAGATATCTCCGGTCGGGGGACTCAGCCCCAGCATTTT. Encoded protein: CASSLTDISGRGTQPQHF.

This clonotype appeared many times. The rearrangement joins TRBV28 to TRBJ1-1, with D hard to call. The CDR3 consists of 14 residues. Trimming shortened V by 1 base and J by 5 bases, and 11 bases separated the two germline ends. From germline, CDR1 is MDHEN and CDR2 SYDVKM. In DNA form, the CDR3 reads TGTGCCAGCAGTTTATTGTTGGGGATTACTGAAGCTTTCTTT. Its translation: CASSLLLGITEAFF.

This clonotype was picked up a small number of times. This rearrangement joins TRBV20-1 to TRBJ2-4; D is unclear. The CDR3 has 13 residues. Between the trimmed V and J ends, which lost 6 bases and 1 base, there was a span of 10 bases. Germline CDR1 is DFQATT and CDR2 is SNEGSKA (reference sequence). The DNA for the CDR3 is TGCAGTGCCGAGCCCCTGGCCAAAAACATTCAGTACTTC. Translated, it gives CSAEPLAKNIQYF.

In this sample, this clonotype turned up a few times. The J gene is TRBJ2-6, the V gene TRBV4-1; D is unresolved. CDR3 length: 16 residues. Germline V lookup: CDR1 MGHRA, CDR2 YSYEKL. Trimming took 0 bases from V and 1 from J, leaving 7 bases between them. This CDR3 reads CASSQEVASGANVLTF. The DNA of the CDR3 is TGCGCCAGCAGCCAAGAGGTAGCATCTGGGGCCAACGTCCTGACTTTC.

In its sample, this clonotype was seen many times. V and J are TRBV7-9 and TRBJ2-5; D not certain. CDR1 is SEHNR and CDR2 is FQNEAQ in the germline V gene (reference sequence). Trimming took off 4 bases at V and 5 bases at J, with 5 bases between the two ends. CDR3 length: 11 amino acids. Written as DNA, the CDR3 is TGTGCCAGCAGCTCCACGGAGACCCAGTACTTC. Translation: CASSSTETQYF.

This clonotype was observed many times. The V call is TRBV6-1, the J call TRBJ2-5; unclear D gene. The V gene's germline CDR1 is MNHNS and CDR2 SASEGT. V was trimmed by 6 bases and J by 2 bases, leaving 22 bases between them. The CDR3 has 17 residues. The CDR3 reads CASSQNPQATIQETQYF. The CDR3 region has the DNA TGTGCCAGCAGCCAAAACCCCCAGGCCACCATTCAAGAGACCCAGTACTTC.

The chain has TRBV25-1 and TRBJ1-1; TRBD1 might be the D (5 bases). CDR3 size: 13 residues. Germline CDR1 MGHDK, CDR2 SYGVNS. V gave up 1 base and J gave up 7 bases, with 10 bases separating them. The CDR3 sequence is CASSESRQLEAFF. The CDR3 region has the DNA TGTGCCAGCAGTGAATCCCGACAGCTTGAAGCTTTCTTT.

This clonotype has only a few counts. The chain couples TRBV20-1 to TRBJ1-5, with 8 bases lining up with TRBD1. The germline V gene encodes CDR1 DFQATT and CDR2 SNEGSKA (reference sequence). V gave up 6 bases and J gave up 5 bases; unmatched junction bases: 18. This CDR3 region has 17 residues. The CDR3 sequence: CSAQRQKWTGLHQPQHF. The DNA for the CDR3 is TGCAGTGCCCAAAGACAGAAGTGGACAGGGCTTCATCAGCCCCAGCATTTT.

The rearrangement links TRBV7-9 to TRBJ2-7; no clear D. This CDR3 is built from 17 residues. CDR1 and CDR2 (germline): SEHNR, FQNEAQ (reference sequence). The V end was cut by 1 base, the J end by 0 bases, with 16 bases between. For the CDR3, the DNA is TGTGCCAGCAGCTTAGTTCTTGCGACACCTACCTCCTACGAGCAGTACTTC. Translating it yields CASSLVLATPTSYEQYF.

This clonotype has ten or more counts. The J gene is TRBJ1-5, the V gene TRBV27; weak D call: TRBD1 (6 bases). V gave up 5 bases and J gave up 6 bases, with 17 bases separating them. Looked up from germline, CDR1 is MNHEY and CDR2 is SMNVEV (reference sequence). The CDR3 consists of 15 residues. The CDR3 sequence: CASSERGPRGQPQHF. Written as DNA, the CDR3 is TGTGCCAGCAGTGAGCGGGGGCCGCGCGGTCAGCCCCAGCATTTT.

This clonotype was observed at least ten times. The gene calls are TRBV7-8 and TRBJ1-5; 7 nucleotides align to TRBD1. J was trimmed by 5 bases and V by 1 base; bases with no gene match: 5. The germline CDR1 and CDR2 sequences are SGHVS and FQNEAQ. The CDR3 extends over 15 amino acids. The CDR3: CASSLGRQGDQPQHF. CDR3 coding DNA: TGTGCCAGCAGCTTAGGGAGACAGGGAGATCAGCCCCAGCATTTT.